This T cell receptor beta chain was sequenced for a study of blood T cell repertoires in COVID-19. Study information: The samples span acute and convalescent COVID-19 from the United States, Italy and Spain. Sample material is recorded as cDNA or gDNA derived from T cells, B-cell-depleted T cells, or PBMCs.

V shed 3 bases and J 4 bases; nucleotides not matched to a gene: 9. This CDR3 has 16 amino acids. The germline V gene encodes CDR1 SGDLS and CDR2 YYNGEE. TCRdb's table, derived via immunoSEQ multiplex PCR, lists solely in-frame clones and lacks some. The sample carries 250,000 or so clones, approximately 86% recorded once. This TCR was recovered from a man younger than 40 with active or convalescent COVID-19. Source material: peripheral blood. This chain joins TRBV9 and TRBJ2-3; TRBD2 agrees at 9 bases. The CDR3 region is CASSAQPGLASDTQYF. The CDR3 DNA sequence: TGTGCCAGCAGCGCGCAACCGGGACTAGCCTCAGATACGCAGTATTTT.